This T cell receptor beta chain was captured by sequencing in a study of blood T cell repertoires in COVID-19. Trimming at V came to 3 bases and at J to 0 bases, leaving 5 bases not matched to a gene. The CDR3 totals 17 residues. Germline-derived CDR1 and CDR2 are KGHSH and LQKENI. Authors' data handling: Reference gene primers were amplified, and this amplification served to estimate nucleated cell counts. Generated by immunoSEQ multiplex PCR, the TCRdb table keeps only in-frame clones and is missing some. From that table come the V and J calls and clone size; the DNA was used to work out D and trimming. The sample holds a few hundred thousand clones, 85% to 90% seen once.

The sample comprised PBMCs or T cells enriched from blood (not recorded which). The TCR comes from a young man who had recovered from COVID-19. The chain uses TRBV18 and TRBJ1-6; 7 positions agree with TRBD1. The DNA for the CDR3 is TGTGCCAGCTCACCGGACAGGACGAGCTCCTATAATTCACCCCTCCACTTT. Translating it yields CASSPDRTSSYNSPLHF.